This entry describes one TCR beta chain. Its target is not known. These data are taken from a study of T-cell reconstitution after alpha-beta-depleted transplantation in children. Study observations and caveats: Several hundred graft clones that had expanded were reportedly the source of alpha-beta T cells about two months after transplant. Some patients showed high day-60 TCRbeta diversity, which derived from surviving recipient T cells and thymic progenitors. Diversity and T-cell counts at one year after transplant derived mostly from new T cells.

Molecular barcoding with unique molecular identifiers was used for the TCRbeta library. TCRdb redid the calling of the PCR reads with MiXCR, one entry per CDR3 protein. The sample yields hundreds of thousands of distinct CDR3 sequences, 15% to 20% seen once. V was pared by 4 bases and J by 12 bases, with 20 bases between. The CDR3 extends over 14 amino acids. Looked up from germline, CDR1 is SGHRS and CDR2 is YFSETQ. This TCR was sampled from a boy under two years old who had a stem cell transplant for Wiskott-Aldrich syndrome, so the T cells may come from the graft donor. Sequenced here: PBMCs, mostly from graft donor cells, sampled 360 days after TCRalphabeta/CD19-depleted stem cell transplant. The J gene is TRBJ2-1, the V gene TRBV5-1; D remains unclear. CDR3 residues: CASSLNGADRTQFF. The CDR3, as DNA: TGCGCCAGCAGCCTTAATGGAGCAGACCGAACGCAGTTCTTC.